This record concerns one TCR beta chain sequence. What it binds is not known. This specimen comes from a study of cytomegalovirus exposure and HLA in healthy donors. PCR was performed using 60 Vbeta and 13 Jbeta primers. The method was immunoSEQ multiplex PCR; TCRdb's version includes in-frame clones alone and lacks a portion of them. In the table there are about 120,000 clones, 70% to 80% of which are singletons. Looked up from germline, CDR1 is MNHEY and CDR2 is SMNVEV (reference sequence). V lost 5 bases and J lost 4; bases outside the gene matches: 8. The CDR3 totals 15 residues. Whole-study findings and limits: In a later analysis, TCR beta V- and J-gene trimming showed a link to a missense DCLRE1C variant. Reportedly, diagnosis of cytomegalovirus status by the classifier showed high specificity and sensitivity. Confirmation was obtained in vitro that a few CMV-associated chains are specific for CMV antigens.

Sequencing was performed on PBMCs. The clonotype comes from a young woman in good health and CMV-seropositive. This chain joins TRBV27 and TRBJ2-1; 7 positions match TRBD2. This chain's CDR3 is CASSRTSVSYNEQFF. The CDR3 coding sequence is TGTGCCAGCAGTCGAACTAGCGTAAGTTACAATGAGCAGTTCTTC.